The clone carrying this T cell receptor beta chain was recorded many times. What it recognizes is unknown. The source of the sample is a study of Graves' ophthalmopathy and Graves' hyperthyroidism. Study-level points and caveats: Researchers report that a 13-signature model separated ophthalmopathy from stable hyperthyroidism, posting roughly 90% sensitivity and about 78% specificity.

The TCR beta CDR3 regions underwent amplification from RNA transcripts. An initial RT-PCR round employing HTBI primers preceded a second-round multiplex PCR. One entry per CDR3 protein results from TCRdb running MiXCR on the multiplex PCR reads. The table includes about 660,000 distinct CDR3 sequences, about two fifths detected once. This TCR was recovered from an adult man with Graves' ophthalmopathy. The sequenced sample consisted of peripheral blood.

CDR3 DNA: TGTGCCAGCAGCTCGCCTCACCCGGGACTAGCCCACGAGCAGTACTTC. Protein sequence: CASSSPHPGLAHEQYF. This sequence joins TRBV7-9 and TRBJ2-7, with 9 bases aligning to TRBD2. This CDR3 contains 16 residues. The ends lost 4 bases at V and 5 bases at J; junction bases unmatched: 12. Per germline, CDR1 SEHNR and CDR2 FQNEAQ (reference sequence).